The subject of this entry is one T cell receptor beta chain. Its matching antigen is unknown. These data are taken from a study of T cell responses to AZD1222 COVID-19 vaccine. Assay: immunoSEQ multiplex PCR; the TCRdb copy retains only in-frame clones and omits some. The data contain fewer than 200,000 clones, approximately 92% of them singletons. Germline loops: CDR1 LGHDT, CDR2 YNNKEL (reference sequence). The V end was cut by 1 base, the J end by 6 bases, with 12 bases between. The CDR3 has 14 residues. Study-wide results and caveats: In a largely white British group with more females than males, clonal diversity was possibly underestimated. Repertoires were collected only later (after the peak T cell response had occurred).

This TCR was recovered from an adult in good health. The chain joins TRBV3-1 (or the pseudogene TRBV3-2) to TRBJ1-2, with D perhaps matching TRBD1 (5 bases). The specimen was peripheral blood, collected on day 0 of AZD1222 vaccination. CDR3 DNA: TGTGCCAGCAGCCAAGGGGGGGGTGTTGATGGCTACACCTTC. As protein: CASSQGGGVDGYTF.